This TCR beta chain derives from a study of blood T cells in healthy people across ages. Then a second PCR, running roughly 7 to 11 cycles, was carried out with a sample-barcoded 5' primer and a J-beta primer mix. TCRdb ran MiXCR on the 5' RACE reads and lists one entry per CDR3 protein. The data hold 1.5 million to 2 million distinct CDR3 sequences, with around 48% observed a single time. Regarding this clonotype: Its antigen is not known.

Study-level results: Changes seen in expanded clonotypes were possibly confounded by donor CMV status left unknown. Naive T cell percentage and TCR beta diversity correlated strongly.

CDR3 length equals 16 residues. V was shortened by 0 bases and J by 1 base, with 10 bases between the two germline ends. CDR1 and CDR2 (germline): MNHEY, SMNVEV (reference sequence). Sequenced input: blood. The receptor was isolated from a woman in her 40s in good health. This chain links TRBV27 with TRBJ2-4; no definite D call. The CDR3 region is CASSLSLGLAKNIQYF. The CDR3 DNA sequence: TGTGCCAGCAGTTTATCGCTAGGGCTCGCCAAAAACATTCAGTACTTC.